One and the same sample provided the 9 T cell receptor beta chains below, sequenced in a study of regulatory T cells in long-lasting Graves disease (dated by TCRdb to the early 2020s). This specimen's time point label, interpreted: newly diagnosed GD, antithyroid drugs for less than 3 months. For both TCR sequencing and RNA sequencing, RNA was extracted from PBMCs in TRIzol. Library prep was done by multiplex PCR. Sequencing used an Illumina HiSeq 4000. To build TCR beta libraries, CDR3 regions were amplified by Arm-PCR using iRepertoire HTBI primers. Clones were called with MiXCR by TCRdb after fastp trimmed the public reads at Q25, and only in-frame beta chains were retained. Every CDR3 protein is listed once, alongside the most common genes and DNA of its rows. In all, the sample holds 200,000 to 300,000 distinct CDR3 sequences, and 20% to 25% of those were seen once. The ten largest clonotypes hold about 15% of the sample.

Material: peripheral blood mononuclear cells (PBMCs), obtained at new diagnosis, from a patient treated with antithyroid drugs. Every receptor here comes from a female donor with Graves disease.

This clonotype has a count of ten or more. This chain uses TRBV5-1 with TRBJ1-2, with a possible D match to TRBD1 (5 bases). V lost 3 bases, J lost 4 bases, and 10 bases lay in between. This CDR3 region has 13 residues. Germline CDR1 SGHRS, CDR2 YFSETQ. CDR3 in amino acids: CASSYDSAYGYTF. CDR3 DNA: TGCGCCAGCAGCTACGACAGCGCCTATGGCTACACCTTC.

The chain is built from TRBV9 and TRBJ2-2; 10 positions agree with TRBD2. Germline values: CDR1 SGDLS, CDR2 YYNGEE. There are 16 residues in the CDR3. V gave up 0 bases and J gave up 7 bases; unmatched junction bases: 6. The CDR3 reads CASSVGLAGAVGELFF. The CDR3 DNA follows: TGTGCCAGCAGCGTAGGGCTAGCGGGAGCGGTCGGGGAGCTGTTTTTT.

This clonotype was found many times. The rearrangement uses TRBV7-6 and TRBJ2-5, with TRBD1 matching over 7 bases. Germline V gene data show CDR1 as SGHVS and CDR2 as FNYEAQ. This CDR3 has 14 residues. The V and J ends lost 5 bases and 2 bases, in that order; junction bases with no gene match: 5. The DNA of the CDR3 is TGTGCCAGCAGCAGAGGGACAGCACAAGAGACCCAGTACTTC. It codes for CASSRGTAQETQYF.

This clonotype was observed a handful of times. The chain links TRBV19 to TRBJ2-1, with D perhaps TRBD2 (7 bases). The V end lost 8 bases, the J end lost 8 bases, and 25 bases lay between the germline ends. The CDR3 is 16 residues long. Germline V lookup: CDR1 LNHDA, CDR2 SQIVND (reference sequence). CDR3 sequence reads: CASRKGGTNLMDEQFF. The CDR3 nucleotides read TGTGCCAGTCGAAAGGGGGGGACTAACCTAATGGATGAGCAGTTCTTC.

This clonotype was picked up many times. This chain uses TRBV4-1 with TRBJ1-5, with 8 bases matching TRBD1. The CDR3 has 14 amino acids. The J segment lost 7 bases and the V segment lost 1 base, leaving 3 bases of the junction unmatched. CDR1 MGHRA and CDR2 YSYEKL come from the germline V gene. In DNA, the CDR3 is TGCGCCAGCAGCCAAGGGACAGGGATACAGCCCCAGCATTTT. This sequence encodes CASSQGTGIQPQHF.

In its sample, this clonotype was seen many times. This chain joins TRBV5-6 and TRBJ2-1; the D call may be TRBD1 or TRBD2 (5 bases each). This CDR3 is 15 amino acids long. Germline V gives CDR1 SGHDT, CDR2 YYEEEE. V lost 4 bases, J lost 3 bases, and 14 bases lay in between. The CDR3 DNA is TGTGCCAGCAGCACGACGGGACGGGACTACAATGAGCAGTTCTTC. Translation: CASSTTGRDYNEQFF.

This clonotype was seen ten or more times. This chain joins TRBV7-9 and TRBJ2-2; 9 nucleotides match TRBD1. The CDR3 extends over 15 amino acids. Per the germline V gene, CDR1 is SEHNR and CDR2 is FQNEAQ (reference sequence). The V segment lost 9 bases and the J segment 6 bases; nucleotides outside the gene matches: 11. The CDR3 is CASTDLGQGSGELFF. CDR3 sequence (DNA): TGTGCCAGTACCGACCTGGGACAGGGTTCCGGGGAGCTGTTTTTT.

This clonotype was found many times. This chain joins TRBV7-9 and TRBJ1-1; 7 nucleotides line up with TRBD1. CDR1 is SEHNR, CDR2 FQNEAQ, per germline (reference sequence). The CDR3 is 14 amino acids. The junction had 8 bases not matched to a gene; V was cut back by 5 bases and J by 5 bases. Written as DNA, the CDR3 is TGTGCCAGCAGCCCGGTACAGGGGAAGACTGAAGCTTTCTTT. Encoded protein: CASSPVQGKTEAFF. The full variable domain, in which reference TRBV7-9 and TRBJ1-1 provide the parts outside the CDR3, is DTGVSQNPRHKITKRGQNVTFRCDPISEHNRLYWYRQTLGQGPEFLTYFQNEAQLEKSRLLSDRFSAERPKGSFSTLEIQRTEQGDSAMYLCASSPVQGKTEAFFGQGTRLTVV.

This clonotype showed up many times. J is TRBJ2-1 and V is TRBV24-1; D is perhaps TRBD2 (5 bases). Trimming took 5 bases from V and 3 from J, leaving 10 bases between them. CDR1 KGHDR and CDR2 SFDVKD come from the germline V gene. The CDR3 is made up of 14 amino acids. The CDR3 loop is CATSGVSDYNEQFF. The DNA of the CDR3 is TGTGCCACCAGTGGGGTTAGCGACTACAATGAGCAGTTCTTC.